This T cell receptor (beta chain) was identified during a study of blood T cell repertoires in COVID-19. Trimming stripped 7 bases from V and 0 bases from J, with 3 bases between. The CDR3 length is 11 residues. Germline V gene sequence: CDR1 MDHEN, CDR2 SYDVKM. Per the study methods: From reference gene primer amplification, estimates of nucleated cell counts were derived. Data came from immunoSEQ multiplex PCR; TCRdb stores just in-frame clones and leaves some out. D and trimming come from the DNA, and the V and J calls and clone size come from that table. The sample yields 250,000 to 350,000 clones, 70% to 90% seen once.

This chain joins TRBV28 and TRBJ1-2; the D is unclear. The clonotype was recovered from a woman aged 50 to 65 with active or convalescent COVID-19. The specimen was peripheral blood. The CDR3 loop reads CASTANYGYTF. CDR3 nucleotides: TGTGCCAGCACTGCTAACTATGGCTACACCTTC.